These T cell receptor beta chains were read from a single sample in a study of PD-1 blockade in classical Hodgkin lymphoma. Data came from immunoSEQ multiplex PCR; TCRdb stores just in-frame clones and leaves some out. This sample has around 12,000 clones, with 88% found just once. This specimen was CD4+ T cells from blood, taken before the fourth cycle of nivolumab. These receptor sequences come from a human donor with classical Hodgkin lymphoma. Both conserved end residues are part of each CDR3. The order of the fields is D gene, J gene, V gene, CDR3 protein, CDR3 DNA. A D gene is named only where the DNA matches it firmly.

d_gene: .
j_gene: TRBJ2-4
v_gene: TRBV28
CDR3aa: CASSSSLGGQNIQYF
CDR3nt: TGTGCCAGCAGTTCTTCCTTAGGGGGTCAAAACATTCAGTACTTC

d_gene: TRBD2
j_gene: TRBJ2-7
v_gene: TRBV7-2
CDR3aa: CASSLQGLANEQYF
CDR3nt: TGTGCCAGCAGCCTACAAGGACTAGCCAACGAGCAGTACTTC

d_gene: .
j_gene: TRBJ1-2
v_gene: TRBV2
CDR3aa: CASNYGGWGYGYTF
CDR3nt: TGTGCCAGCAACTATGGAGGTTGGGGGTATGGCTACACCTTC

d_gene: .
j_gene: TRBJ1-1
v_gene: TRBV5-4
CDR3aa: CASSFATGTTEAFF
CDR3nt: TGTGCCAGCAGCTTCGCCACAGGGACCACTGAAGCTTTCTTT

d_gene: TRBD1
j_gene: TRBJ2-1
v_gene: TRBV14
CDR3aa: CASSPDRGARYNEQFF
CDR3nt: TGTGCCAGCAGCCCAGACAGGGGGGCCCGCTACAATGAGCAGTTCTTC

d_gene: TRBD2
j_gene: TRBJ2-5
v_gene: TRBV28
CDR3aa: CASSSPSAGGSETQYF
CDR3nt: TGTGCCAGCAGTTCACCCTCGGCGGGAGGCTCGGAGACCCAGTACTTC

d_gene: TRBD1
j_gene: TRBJ1-1
v_gene: TRBV19
CDR3aa: CASTQTGAWVTEAFF
CDR3nt: TGTGCCAGTACCCAGACAGGGGCGTGGGTCACTGAAGCTTTCTTT

d_gene: .
j_gene: TRBJ1-2
v_gene: TRBV6-5
CDR3aa: CASSSGRLYGYTF
CDR3nt: TGTGCCAGCAGTTCCGGGAGGCTCTATGGCTACACCTTC

d_gene: .
j_gene: TRBJ2-7
v_gene: TRBV19
CDR3aa: CASSRGHYEQYF
CDR3nt: TGTGCCAGTAGCCGCGGTCACTACGAGCAGTACTTC

d_gene: .
j_gene: TRBJ2-7
v_gene: TRBV19
CDR3aa: CASSIVWGIRYEQYF
CDR3nt: TGTGCCAGTAGTATCGTTTGGGGGATTCGTTACGAGCAGTACTTC